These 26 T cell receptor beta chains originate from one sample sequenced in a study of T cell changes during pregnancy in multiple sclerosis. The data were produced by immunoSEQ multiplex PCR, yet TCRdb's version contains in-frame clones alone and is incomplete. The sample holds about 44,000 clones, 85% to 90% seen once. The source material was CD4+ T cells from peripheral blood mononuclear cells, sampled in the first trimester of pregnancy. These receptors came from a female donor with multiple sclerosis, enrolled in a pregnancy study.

CDR3 in DNA: TGTGCCAGCAGCGTCGGGACTAGCGGTTACGAGCAGTACTTC. It translates to CASSVGTSGYEQYF. This chain uses TRBV9 with TRBJ2-7; 11 positions agree with TRBD2. The length of the CDR3 is 14 residues. Germline V gives CDR1 SGDLS, CDR2 YYNGEE. V shed 2 bases and J 4 bases; nucleotides not matched to a gene: 2. Drawing the rest from reference TRBV9 and TRBJ2-7, the complete variable domain is DSGVTQTPKHLITATGQRVTLRCSPRSGDLSVYWYQQSLDQGLQFLIQYYNGEERAKGNILERFSAQQFPDLHSELNLSSLELGDSALYFCASSVGTSGYEQYFGPGTRLTVT.

The CDR3 bases are TGTGCCAGCAGCGTAGAAGCGTTTTCCTCCTACAATGAGCAGTTCTTC. Translated, it gives CASSVEAFSSYNEQFF. V usage is TRBV9 and J usage is TRBJ2-1; D uncertain. The CDR3 totals 16 residues. Germline CDR1 is SGDLS and CDR2 is YYNGEE. The ends were cut back, 0 bases at V and 0 bases at J, with 10 bases in the middle.

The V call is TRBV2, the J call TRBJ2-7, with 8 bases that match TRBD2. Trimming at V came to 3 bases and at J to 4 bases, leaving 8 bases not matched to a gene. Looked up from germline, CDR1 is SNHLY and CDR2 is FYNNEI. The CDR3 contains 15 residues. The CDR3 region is CASSDRGSGIYEQYF. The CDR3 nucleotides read TGTGCCAGCAGTGATCGGGGTAGCGGGATATACGAGCAGTACTTC.

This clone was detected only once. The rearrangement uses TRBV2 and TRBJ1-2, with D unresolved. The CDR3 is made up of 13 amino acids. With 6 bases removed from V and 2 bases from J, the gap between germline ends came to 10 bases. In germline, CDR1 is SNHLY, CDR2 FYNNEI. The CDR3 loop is CASRRVKNYGYTF. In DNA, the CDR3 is TGTGCCAGCAGGCGGGTCAAGAACTATGGCTACACCTTC.

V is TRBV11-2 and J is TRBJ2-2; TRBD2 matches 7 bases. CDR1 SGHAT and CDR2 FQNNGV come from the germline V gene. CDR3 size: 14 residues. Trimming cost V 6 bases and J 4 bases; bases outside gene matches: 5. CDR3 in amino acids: CASRPSGSTGELFF. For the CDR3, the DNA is TGTGCCAGCAGACCTAGCGGTTCCACCGGGGAGCTGTTTTTT.

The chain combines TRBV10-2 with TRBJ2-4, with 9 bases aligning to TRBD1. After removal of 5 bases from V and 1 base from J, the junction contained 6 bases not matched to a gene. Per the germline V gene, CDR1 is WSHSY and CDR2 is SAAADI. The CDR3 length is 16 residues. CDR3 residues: CASSQGQGVAKNIQYF. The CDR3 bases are TGCGCCAGCAGTCAGGGACAGGGCGTTGCCAAAAACATTCAGTACTTC.

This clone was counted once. CDR3 nucleotides: TGTGCCAGCAGTTCCGGTTGGGGCAGGGCGAAAAGCTCCTACAATGAGCAGTTCTTC. Translating it yields CASSSGWGRAKSSYNEQFF. V usage is TRBV28 and J usage is TRBJ2-1; D might be TRBD1 (5 bases). This CDR3 is built from 19 residues. The V gene lost 4 bases and the J gene lost 0 bases, with 22 bases spanning the gap. Germline CDR1 and CDR2: MDHEN and SYDVKM.

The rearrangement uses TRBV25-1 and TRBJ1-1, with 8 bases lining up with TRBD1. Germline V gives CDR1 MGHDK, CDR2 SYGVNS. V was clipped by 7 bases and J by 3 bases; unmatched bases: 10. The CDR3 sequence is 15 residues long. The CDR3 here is CASNPGGAFHTEAFF. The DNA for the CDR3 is TGTGCCAGCAATCCAGGGGGCGCCTTCCACACTGAAGCTTTCTTT.

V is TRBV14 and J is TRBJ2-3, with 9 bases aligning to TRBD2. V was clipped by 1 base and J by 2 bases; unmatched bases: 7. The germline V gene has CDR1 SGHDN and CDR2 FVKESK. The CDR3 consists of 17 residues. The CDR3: CASSQARLADDTDTQYF. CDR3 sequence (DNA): TGTGCCAGCAGCCAAGCTCGACTAGCGGACGACACAGATACGCAGTATTTT.

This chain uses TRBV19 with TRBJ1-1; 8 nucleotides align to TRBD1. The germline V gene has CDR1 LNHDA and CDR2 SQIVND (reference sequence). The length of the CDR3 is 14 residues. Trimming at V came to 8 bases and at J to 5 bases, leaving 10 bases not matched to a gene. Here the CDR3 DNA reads TGTGCCAGTTCTACCCGGACAGGGCGGACTGAAGCTTTCTTT. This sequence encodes CASSTRTGRTEAFF. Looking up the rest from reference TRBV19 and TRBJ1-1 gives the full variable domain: DGGITQSPKYLFRKEGQNVTLSCEQNLNHDAMYWYRQDPGQGLRLIYYSQIVNDFQKGDIAEGYSVSREKKESFPLTVTSAQKNPTAFYLCASSTRTGRTEAFFGQGTRLTVV.

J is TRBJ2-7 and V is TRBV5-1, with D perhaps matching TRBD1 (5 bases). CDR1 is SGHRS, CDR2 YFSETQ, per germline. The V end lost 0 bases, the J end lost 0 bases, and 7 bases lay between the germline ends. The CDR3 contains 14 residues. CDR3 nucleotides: TGCGCCAGCAGCTTGGGGACACCCTCCTACGAGCAGTACTTC. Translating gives CASSLGTPSYEQYF.

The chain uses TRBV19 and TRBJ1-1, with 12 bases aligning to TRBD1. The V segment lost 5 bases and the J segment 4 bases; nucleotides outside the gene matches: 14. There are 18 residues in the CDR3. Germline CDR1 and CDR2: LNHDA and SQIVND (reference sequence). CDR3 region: CASSLGTGGMSRGTEAFF. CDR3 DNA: TGTGCCAGTAGTTTGGGGACAGGGGGCATGAGTCGGGGCACTGAAGCTTTCTTT.

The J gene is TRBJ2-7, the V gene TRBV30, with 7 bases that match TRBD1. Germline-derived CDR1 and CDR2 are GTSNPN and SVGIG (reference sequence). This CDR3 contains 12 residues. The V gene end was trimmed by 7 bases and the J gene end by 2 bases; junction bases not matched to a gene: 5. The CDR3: CASQGQAYEQYF. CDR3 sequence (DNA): TGTGCCTCGCAAGGACAGGCCTACGAGCAGTACTTC.

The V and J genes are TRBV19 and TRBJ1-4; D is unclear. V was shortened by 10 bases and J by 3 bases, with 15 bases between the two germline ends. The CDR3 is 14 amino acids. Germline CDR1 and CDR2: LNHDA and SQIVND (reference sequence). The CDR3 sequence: CATLEGLPNEKLFF. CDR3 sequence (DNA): TGTGCCACCCTCGAGGGCCTTCCTAATGAAAAACTGTTTTTT.

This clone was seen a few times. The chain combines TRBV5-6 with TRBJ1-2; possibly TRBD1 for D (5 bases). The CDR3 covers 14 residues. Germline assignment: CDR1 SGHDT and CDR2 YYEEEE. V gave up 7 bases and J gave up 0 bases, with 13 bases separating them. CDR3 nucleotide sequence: TGTGCCAGCTCGGTCCGGGGGGCTAACTATGGCTACACCTTC. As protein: CASSVRGANYGYTF.

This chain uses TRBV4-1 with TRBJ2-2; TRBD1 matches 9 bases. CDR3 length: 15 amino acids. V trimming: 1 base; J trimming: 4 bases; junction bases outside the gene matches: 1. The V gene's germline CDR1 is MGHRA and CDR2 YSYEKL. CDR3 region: CASSQGTGVTGELFF. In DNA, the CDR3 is TGCGCCAGCAGCCAAGGGACAGGGGTCACCGGGGAGCTGTTTTTT.

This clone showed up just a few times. Here the CDR3 reads CASSSRSKYAEAFF. CDR3 in DNA: TGTGCCAGCAGCTCCCGGTCGAAATACGCCGAAGCTTTCTTT. This chain joins TRBV7-9 and TRBJ1-1; D not certain. The CDR3 spans 14 residues. Germline V gene lookup returns CDR1 SEHNR and CDR2 FQNEAQ (reference sequence). V gave up 4 bases and J gave up 8 bases, with 17 bases separating them.

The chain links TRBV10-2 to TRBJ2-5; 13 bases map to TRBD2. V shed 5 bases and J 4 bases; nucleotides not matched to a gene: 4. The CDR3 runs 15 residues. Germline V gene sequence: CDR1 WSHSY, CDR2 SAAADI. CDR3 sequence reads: CASSRTSGSLETQYF. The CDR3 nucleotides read TGCGCCAGCAGTCGGACTAGCGGGAGCCTAGAGACCCAGTACTTC.

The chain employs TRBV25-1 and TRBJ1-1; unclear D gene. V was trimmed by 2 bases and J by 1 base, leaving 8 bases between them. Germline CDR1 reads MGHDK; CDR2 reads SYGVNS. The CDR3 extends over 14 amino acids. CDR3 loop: CASSEHGRNTEAFF. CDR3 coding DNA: TGTGCCAGCAGTGAACATGGGAGGAACACTGAAGCTTTCTTT.

The CDR3 nucleotides read TGTGCCAGTAGTTCGCGGCGGGGAACAGATACGCAGTATTTT. The encoded protein is CASSSRRGTDTQYF. The genes are TRBV19 and TRBJ2-3; tentative D call: TRBD2 (6 bases). CDR3 length: 14 residues. Looked up from germline, CDR1 is LNHDA and CDR2 is SQIVND (reference sequence). V was shortened by 5 bases and J by 3 bases, with 12 bases between the two germline ends.

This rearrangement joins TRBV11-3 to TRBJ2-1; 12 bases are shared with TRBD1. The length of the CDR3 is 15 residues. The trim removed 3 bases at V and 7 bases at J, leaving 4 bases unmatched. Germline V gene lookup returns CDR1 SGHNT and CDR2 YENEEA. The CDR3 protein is CASSLGQGALNEQFF. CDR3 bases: TGTGCCAGCAGCTTGGGACAGGGGGCCCTAAATGAGCAGTTCTTC.

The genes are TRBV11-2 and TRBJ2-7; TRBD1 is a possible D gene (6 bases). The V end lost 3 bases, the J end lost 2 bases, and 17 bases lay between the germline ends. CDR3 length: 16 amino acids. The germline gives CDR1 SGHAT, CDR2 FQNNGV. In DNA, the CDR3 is TGTGCCAGCAGCTTTTTCCAGGGGCAGAGCCCCTACGAGCAGTACTTC. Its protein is CASSFFQGQSPYEQYF.

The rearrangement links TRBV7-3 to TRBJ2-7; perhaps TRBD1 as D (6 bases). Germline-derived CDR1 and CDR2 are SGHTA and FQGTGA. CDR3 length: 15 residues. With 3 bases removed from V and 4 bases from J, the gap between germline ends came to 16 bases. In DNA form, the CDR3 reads TGTGCCAGCAGCTTGGGGGCAGGGCTTATGTACGAGCAGTACTTC. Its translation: CASSLGAGLMYEQYF.

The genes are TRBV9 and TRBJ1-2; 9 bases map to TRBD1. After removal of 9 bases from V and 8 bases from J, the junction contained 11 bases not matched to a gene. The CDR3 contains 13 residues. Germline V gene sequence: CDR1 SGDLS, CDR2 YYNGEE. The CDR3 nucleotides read TGTGCCACCTCCGGGACAGGGTCTCGCGGCTACACCTTC. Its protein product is CATSGTGSRGYTF.

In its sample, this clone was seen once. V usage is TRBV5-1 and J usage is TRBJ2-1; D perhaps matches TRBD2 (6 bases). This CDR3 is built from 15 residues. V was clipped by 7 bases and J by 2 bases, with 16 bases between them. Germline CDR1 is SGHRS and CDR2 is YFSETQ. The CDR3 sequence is CASFGEAGPYNEQFF. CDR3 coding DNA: TGCGCCAGCTTCGGGGAAGCGGGCCCCTACAATGAGCAGTTCTTC.

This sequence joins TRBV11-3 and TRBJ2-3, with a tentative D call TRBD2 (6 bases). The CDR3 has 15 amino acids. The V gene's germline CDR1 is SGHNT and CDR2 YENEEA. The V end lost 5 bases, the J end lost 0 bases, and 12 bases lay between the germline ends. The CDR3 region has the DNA TGTGCCAGCAGCAAGGAGGGGCGTAGCACAGATACGCAGTATTTT. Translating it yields CASSKEGRSTDTQYF.